Reported below is one TCR beta chain. The data are from a study of blood T cell repertoires in COVID-19. Study at large: The analysed material was cDNA or gDNA that came from T cells, B-cell-depleted T cells, or PBMCs.

The CDR3 is 15 residues long. The germline V gene has CDR1 SGDLS and CDR2 YYNGEE. V shed 3 bases and J 5 bases; nucleotides not matched to a gene: 2. Clones were sequenced by immunoSEQ multiplex PCR, and TCRdb holds only the in-frame ones, with some missing. The data show 25,000 to 35,000 clones, more than 65% seen once. What was sequenced was peripheral blood. This chain connects TRBV9 to TRBJ2-2; TRBD1 matches at 12 bases. This clonotype originated in a human donor in a cohort sampled during active COVID-19. CDR3 coding DNA: TGTGCCAGCAGCGCGGGACAGGGGGCGACCGGGGAGCTGTTTTTT. Translation gives CASSAGQGATGELFF. The full variable domain, in which reference TRBV9 and TRBJ2-2 provide the parts outside the CDR3, is DSGVTQTPKHLITATGQRVTLRCSPRSGDLSVYWYQQSLDQGLQFLIQYYNGEERAKGNILERFSAQQFPDLHSELNLSSLELGDSALYFCASSAGQGATGELFFGEGSRLTVL.